This T cell receptor (beta chain) emerged from a study of Graves' ophthalmopathy and Graves' hyperthyroidism. As for the study in general: Stable hyperthyroidism was defined by absence of ophthalmopathy within 18 months of follow-up.

Note on this clonotype: Its antigen is undetermined.

Exclusion criteria comprised other autoimmune diseases, uncontrolled infections, pregnancy or lactation in patients. Trimming pared 0 bases from V and 3 bases from J, leaving 16 bases between. The CDR3 extends over 16 amino acids. In germline, CDR1 is SGHRS, CDR2 YFSETQ. Study conclusions and caveats: Ophthalmopathy progression prediction by the model yielded a sensitivity of approximately 70% and a specificity of approximately 77%. Ophthalmopathy cases were distinguished from stable hyperthyroidism by a 13-signature model, reaching approximately 87% sensitivity and around 77% specificity.

Amplified material comprised TCR beta CDR3 regions derived from RNA transcripts. Investigators did first-round RT-PCR with HTBI primers, then second-round multiplex PCR. TCRdb reprocessed the multiplex PCR reads with MiXCR, giving one entry per CDR3 protein. The data hold 900,000 to 1,200,000 distinct CDR3 sequences, with less than 45% observed a single time. The chain uses TRBV5-1 and TRBJ2-7; a weak D match, TRBD2 (5 bases). This TCR derives from an adult man with Graves' hyperthyroidism. Specimen: peripheral blood or thyroid tissue (not recorded which). In DNA, the CDR3 is TGCGCCAGCAGCTTGGGAGGACCGGGTGAGGGCTACGAGCAGTACTTC. Protein sequence: CASSLGGPGEGYEQYF.